This T cell receptor beta chain stems from a study of CD8+ T cells in alopecia areata. Indicated treatment: oral pan-JAK inhibitor, 5-10 mg twice daily. Punch biopsies of lesional scalp, plus peripheral blood, were taken from alopecia areata patients. Reverse transcription of extracted RNA yielded cDNA, which provided the sequencing template. Sequencing used immunoSEQ multiplex PCR; TCRdb keeps in-frame clones, though not all of them. This table has about 120,000 clones, about 59% appearing once. The CDR3 extends over 14 amino acids. Germline V gene data show CDR1 as SQVTM and CDR2 as ANQGSEA. Trimming took 6 bases from V and 2 from J, leaving 17 bases between them.

The clonotype originates from a human donor with alopecia areata. Material: CD4+ T cells sorted from blood, obtained at week 4, from a patient treated with tofacitinib. The rearrangement joins TRBV29-1 to TRBJ2-7; TRBD1 might be the D (6 bases). DNA of the CDR3: TGCAGCGTGGGACGGACAGCTCTAACCTACGAGCAGTACTTC. It encodes CSVGRTALTYEQYF.